The sequence of this T cell receptor (beta chain) was determined in a study of blood T cell repertoires in COVID-19. The germline V gene encodes CDR1 LGHNA and CDR2 YSLEER. The CDR3 is made up of 15 amino acids. V trimming: 6 bases; J trimming: 4 bases; junction bases outside the gene matches: 7. Generated by immunoSEQ multiplex PCR, the TCRdb table keeps only in-frame clones and is missing some. The repertoire holds under 45,000 clones, with around 85% as singletons. The receptor was derived from a man in his 70s with COVID-19, enrolled during active disease. The specimen was peripheral blood. The J gene is TRBJ2-1, the V gene TRBV4-3, with TRBD2 matching 9 bases. CDR3 nucleotide sequence: TGCGCCAGCAGACTTAGCGGGAGTCGTTACAATGAGCAGTTCTTC. Translated: CASRLSGSRYNEQFF.